The 9 T cell receptor beta chains listed next were all sequenced from one sample in a study of spatial heterogeneity in lung cancer. General study results and limits: Tracking of tumor mutation counts was seen in expanded intratumoral alpha and beta TCR counts.

No antigen has been assigned to these receptors. From the 5' RACE reads, TCRdb called clonotypes with MiXCR, one entry per CDR3 protein. Here the sample spans 8,500 to 10,000 distinct CDR3 sequences, roughly 51% being singletons. As for time point: sample taken at primary tumor resection. Source: lung tumor tissue, taken at surgery. The source of these receptors is a female donor with early-stage non-small cell lung cancer.

On this clonotype itself: For a library built for alpha chains, this beta chain is a stray read; little rests on its size. The chain joins TRBV7-3 to TRBJ2-2; D possibly matches TRBD1 or TRBD2 (5 bases each). CDR3 length: 15 residues. V lost 5 bases and J lost 1, with 11 bases in between. The germline CDR1 and CDR2 sequences are SGHTA and FQGTGA. The CDR3 coding sequence is TGTGCCAGCAGCCCGAGGGGTCGGAACACCGGGGAGCTGTTTTTT. As protein: CASSPRGRNTGELFF.

Comments on this clonotype: In a library made to pick up alpha chains, this beta chain is a stray read with a size that means little. The rearrangement uses TRBV28 and TRBJ2-2; the D is unclear. The CDR3 runs to 12 residues. CDR1 and CDR2 (germline): MDHEN, SYDVKM. Trimming removed 4 bases at V and 3 bases at J, with 3 bases between. The CDR3 DNA reads as TGTGCCAGCAGTTCCTACACCGGGGAGCTGTTTTTT. The encoded protein is CASSSYTGELFF.

This clonotype has more than one count but fewer than ten. Because this beta chain is a stray read in a library intended to capture alpha chains, its abundance should not be given much weight. The chain is built from TRBV10-3 and TRBJ2-5; no definite D call. Trimming took off 8 bases at V and 4 bases at J, with 17 bases between the two ends. The CDR3 is 14 residues long. Germline V gene lookup returns CDR1 ENHRY and CDR2 SYGVKD. The chain's CDR3 is CAISSHSEVETQYF. The CDR3 DNA reads as TGTGCCATCTCCTCGCACAGTGAGGTAGAGACCCAGTACTTC.

Notes on this clonotype: With the library built for alpha chains, this beta chain is off target and its frequency is not meaningful. The CDR3 nucleotides are TGTGCCAGCAGCTTAGCACCTGGAGATCAGCCCCAGCATTTT. As protein: CASSLAPGDQPQHF. The chain recombines TRBV7-2 with TRBJ1-5; D not certain. Germline values: CDR1 SGHTA, CDR2 FQGNSA. V was trimmed by 0 bases and J by 5 bases, leaving 8 bases between them. The CDR3 consists of 14 residues.

Turning to this clonotype: This beta chain is a stray sequence in a library constructed for alpha chains; its clone size is not meaningful. The chain combines TRBV7-2 with TRBJ2-7; D is unclear. CDR1 and CDR2 (germline): SGHTA, FQGNSA. V gave up 1 base and J gave up 0 bases, with 7 bases separating them. This CDR3 region has 14 residues. CDR3 bases: TGTGCCAGCAGCTTAGGGTATTTCTCCTACGAGCAGTACTTC. Amino acid sequence: CASSLGYFSYEQYF.

Only a few counts were recorded for this clonotype. Being off target in a library aimed at alpha chains, this beta chain has a size of little meaning. The chain carries TRBV4-2 and TRBJ1-1; D perhaps matches TRBD1 (5 bases). Germline CDR1 LGHNA, CDR2 YNFKEQ. The CDR3 covers 15 residues. The germline V and J ends were trimmed by 4 bases and 4 bases, with 16 bases remaining between them. The DNA for the CDR3 is TGTGCCAGCAGCCCGAAGACAGCTTATGGCACTGAAGCTTTCTTT. Translated, it gives CASSPKTAYGTEAFF.

This clonotype has only a few counts. This beta chain came through as a stray read in a library set up for alpha chains, and its size says little. The rearrangement uses TRBV5-1 and TRBJ2-1; D may be TRBD1 or TRBD2 (5 bases each). This CDR3 has 13 amino acids. V gave up 0 bases and J gave up 10 bases, with 11 bases separating them. The germline CDR1 and CDR2 sequences are SGHRS and YFSETQ. This CDR3 reads CASSLAGGTEQFF. The DNA of the CDR3 is TGCGCCAGCAGCTTGGCGGGTGGGACCGAGCAGTTCTTC. The whole variable domain, filled in from reference TRBV5-1 and TRBJ2-1, reads KAGVTQTPRYLIKTRGQQVTLSCSPISGHRSVSWYQQTPGQGLQFLFEYFSETQRNKGNFPGRFSGRQFSNSRSEMNVSTLELGDSALYLCASSLAGGTEQFFGPGTRLTVL.

This clonotype was observed a few times. This beta chain slipped into a library made for alpha chains as a stray read, so its size is not meaningful. The genes are TRBV12-3 or TRBV12-4 and TRBJ2-3, with D perhaps TRBD2 (5 bases). Deletions cut 5 bases from V and 1 base from J, with 13 bases between. The CDR3 runs to 15 residues. The CDR3 sequence is CASSPFGERTDTQYF. CDR3 bases: TGTGCCAGCAGTCCGTTCGGGGAGCGCACAGATACGCAGTATTTT.

Notes on this clonotype: This beta chain came through as a stray read in a library set up for alpha chains, and its size says little. The V gene is TRBV6-2 or TRBV6-3, the J gene TRBJ2-2; possible D gene TRBD1, 5 bases. The germline CDR1 and CDR2 sequences are MNHEY and SVGEGT. Trimming removed 6 bases at V and 7 bases at J, with 15 bases between. CDR3 size: 14 residues. The CDR3 bases are TGTGCCAGCAGACTCAGGGTTGAGAACGGGGAGCTGTTTTTT. Translation gives CASRLRVENGELFF.